The 25 T cell receptor beta chains presented below share a single source sample, sequenced in a study of T cells expressing NK-cell markers. One entry per CDR3 protein, without DNA, is what TCRdb gives after re-calling the 5' RACE reads. The sample's table shows fewer than 400,000 distinct CDR3 sequences. The sequencing input was blood T cells: a sorted CD56 or NKG2C T cell subset, CD4+ or CD8+ T cells, or bulk PBMC T cells (not recorded which). The source is a woman in her forties or fifties in good health.

This chain uses TRBV6-5 with TRBJ2-3. Germline lookup yields CDR1 MNHEY and CDR2 SVGAGI. The CDR3 consists of 15 residues. CDR3 protein: CASSYSLLSTDTQYF.

The CDR3 is CASSSAGTGTYEQYF. This chain joins TRBV7-2 and TRBJ2-7; TCRdb calls TRBD1, which cannot be checked without DNA. The CDR3 covers 15 residues. Per the germline V gene, CDR1 is SGHTA and CDR2 is FQGNSA.

The V and J genes are TRBV7-3 and TRBJ2-1; TCRdb designates TRBD2, a call that cannot be tested without DNA. Germline lookup yields CDR1 SGHTA and CDR2 FQGTGA. This CDR3 is 15 amino acids long. This CDR3 is CASSIGGRNYNEQFF.

This chain's CDR3 is CASSVGVGAVYEQYF. This chain joins TRBV9 and TRBJ2-7; as DNA is missing, the TRBD2 call by TCRdb cannot be tested. Germline assignment: CDR1 SGDLS and CDR2 YYNGEE. The length of the CDR3 is 15 residues.

V and J are TRBV12-3 or TRBV12-4 and TRBJ1-3. This CDR3 has 15 amino acids. The CDR3 protein is CASSQAPVAGNTIYF.

The chain has TRBV14 and TRBJ2-1; TCRdb designates TRBD1, a call that cannot be tested without DNA. CDR3 size: 15 residues. CDR1 is SGHDN and CDR2 is FVKESK in the germline V gene. The chain's CDR3 is CASSQRRQYYNEQFF.

This chain joins TRBV30 and TRBJ2-4; with no DNA, the TCRdb D assignment of TRBD2 cannot be verified. The CDR3 is 15 amino acids. Per germline, CDR1 GTSNPN and CDR2 SVGIG (reference sequence). CDR3 loop: CAWTSWALAKNIQYF. The whole variable domain, filled in from reference TRBV30 and TRBJ2-4, reads SQTIHQWPATLVQPVGSPLSLECTVEGTSNPNLYWYRQAAGRGLQLLFYSVGIGQISSEVPQNLSASRPQDRQFILSSKKLLLSDSGFYLCAWTSWALAKNIQYFGAGTRLSVL.

The rearrangement links TRBV7-6 to TRBJ1-4; TCRdb reports TRBD1, a call that lacks DNA to check it against. CDR3 length: 14 amino acids. Germline assignment: CDR1 SGHVS and CDR2 FNYEAQ. The CDR3 spells CASSRQGADEKLFF.

The gene calls are TRBV12-3 or TRBV12-4 and TRBJ2-3. CDR3 length: 15 residues. The CDR3 here is CASSLVVGNTDTQYF.

The chain is built from TRBV12-3 or TRBV12-4 and TRBJ2-4; as DNA is missing, the TRBD2 call by TCRdb cannot be tested. The CDR3 is 17 amino acids. The CDR3 loop is CASSLAASGSGKNIQYF.

The rearrangement uses TRBV19 and TRBJ1-2; TCRdb selects TRBD1, and the lack of DNA leaves this call unchecked. The CDR3 covers 16 residues. CDR1 is LNHDA and CDR2 is SQIVND in the germline V gene (reference sequence). The CDR3 loop is CASRTLGQGDFYGYTF.

The chain uses TRBV7-9 and TRBJ2-3. The CDR3 runs 14 residues. Germline lookup yields CDR1 SEHNR and CDR2 FQNEAQ (reference sequence). CDR3: CASSLDSSTDTQYF.

V gene TRBV7-8 combines with J gene TRBJ1-3. Per the germline V gene, CDR1 is SGHVS and CDR2 is FQNEAQ. This CDR3 is built from 13 residues. The chain's CDR3 is CASSLTPGNTIYF. Looking up the rest from reference TRBV7-8 and TRBJ1-3 gives the full variable domain: GAGVSQSPRYKVAKRGQDVALRCDPISGHVSLFWYQQALGQGPEFLTYFQNEAQLDKSGLPSDRFFAERPEGSVSTLKIQRTQQEDSAVYLCASSLTPGNTIYFGEGSWLTVV.

V and J are TRBV7-7 and TRBJ2-1; the D call of TRBD1 rests on TCRdb alone, since no DNA is present to check it. This CDR3 region has 16 residues. Germline assignment: CDR1 SSHAT and CDR2 FNYEAQ (reference sequence). CDR3: CASSPTPGQGTQRRFF.

The chain joins TRBV5-5 to TRBJ2-5; with no DNA, the TCRdb D assignment of TRBD1 cannot be verified. The CDR3 is 17 amino acids. From germline, CDR1 is SGHKS and CDR2 YYEKEE (reference sequence). Here the CDR3 reads CASSPGTGGGRQETQYF. Complete variable domain (other parts from reference TRBV5-5 and TRBJ2-5): DAGVTQSPTHLIKTRGQQVTLRCSPISGHKSVSWYQQVLGQGPQFIFQYYEKEERGRGNFPDRFSARQFPNYSSELNVNALLLGDSALYLCASSPGTGGGRQETQYFGPGTRLLVL.

This sequence joins TRBV4-2 and TRBJ2-7; with no DNA, the TCRdb D assignment of TRBD2 cannot be verified. The CDR3 length is 15 residues. The germline V gene encodes CDR1 LGHNA and CDR2 YNFKEQ. The CDR3 is CASSHSAGGAYEQYF.

The chain links TRBV6-5 to TRBJ2-1. Germline V CDR1 and CDR2: MNHEY, SVGAGI. CDR3 length: 18 residues. CDR3 protein: CASSLYLGSESSYNEQFF.

The V and J genes are TRBV5-1 and TRBJ2-7. This CDR3 has 14 residues. Germline CDR1 reads SGHRS; CDR2 reads YFSETQ. The CDR3 sequence: CASSLQREALEQYF.

The chain recombines TRBV3-1 with TRBJ2-1; absent DNA, TCRdb's TRBD2 call cannot be checked. This CDR3 spans 14 amino acids. CDR1 and CDR2 (germline): LGHDT, YNNKEL (reference sequence). The CDR3 here is CASSHQRDIDEQFF.

The V gene is TRBV5-1, the J gene TRBJ2-3. From germline, CDR1 is SGHRS and CDR2 YFSETQ. The CDR3 loop spans 14 amino acids. CDR3 protein: CASSLGLAFDTQYF.

The V and J genes are TRBV10-3 and TRBJ2-6. Germline V lookup: CDR1 ENHRY, CDR2 SYGVKD. This CDR3 contains 14 residues. CDR3 loop: CAISEPVGANVLTF.

The chain uses TRBV19 and TRBJ2-3; TCRdb proposes TRBD2, but this gene call is untestable without DNA. There are 16 residues in the CDR3. The germline CDR1 and CDR2 sequences are LNHDA and SQIVND (reference sequence). Here the CDR3 reads CASSQNFAGNTDTQYF.

The genes are TRBV7-7 and TRBJ2-3; the D gene TCRdb calls, TRBD2, cannot be checked with no DNA. Looked up from germline, CDR1 is SSHAT and CDR2 is FNYEAQ (reference sequence). The CDR3 contains 17 residues. This CDR3 reads CASSSKPGTSGADTQYF.

The J gene is TRBJ2-2, the V gene TRBV3-1; absent DNA, TCRdb's TRBD2 call cannot be checked. Germline CDR1 LGHDT, CDR2 YNNKEL (reference sequence). The CDR3 consists of 16 residues. This CDR3 reads CASSQVGSGITGELFF. The full variable domain, its missing parts supplied by reference TRBV3-1 and TRBJ2-2, is DTAVSQTPKYLVTQMGNDKSIKCEQNLGHDTMYWYKQDSKKFLKIMFSYNNKELIINETVPNRFSPKSPDKAHLNLHINSLELGDSAVYFCASSQVGSGITGELFFGEGSRLTVL.

The V and J genes are TRBV25-1 and TRBJ2-7; TCRdb selects TRBD2, and the lack of DNA leaves this call unchecked. The CDR3 has 14 amino acids. Germline V gene lookup returns CDR1 MGHDK and CDR2 SYGVNS. Here the CDR3 reads CASSRTSGIHEQYF.